This entry is about one T cell receptor (beta chain). The source of the sample is a study of control samples from healthy donors and cancer patients. Germline lookup yields CDR1 LNHDA and CDR2 SQIVND (reference sequence). This CDR3 region has 15 residues. The trim removed 5 bases at V and 8 bases at J, leaving 7 bases unmatched. Profiled with immunoSEQ multiplex PCR; TCRdb holds only in-frame clones, not every one. This repertoire shows under 200,000 clones, just over 90% found once; its top ten account for approximately 4%. The J gene is TRBJ1-6, the V gene TRBV19, with 9 bases matching TRBD1. Sequencing was performed on blood. This receptor was obtained from a woman aged 60-70 years in good health. The CDR3 loop reads CASSWRGDRDSPLHF. In DNA, the CDR3 is TGTGCCAGTAGTTGGAGAGGGGACAGGGATTCACCCCTCCACTTT.